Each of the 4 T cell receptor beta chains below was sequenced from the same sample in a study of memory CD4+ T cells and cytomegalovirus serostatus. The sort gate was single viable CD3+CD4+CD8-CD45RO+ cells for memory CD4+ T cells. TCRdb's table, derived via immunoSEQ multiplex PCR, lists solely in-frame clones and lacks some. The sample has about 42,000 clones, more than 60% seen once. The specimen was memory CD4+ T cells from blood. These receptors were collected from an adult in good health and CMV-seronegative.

The CDR3 region has the DNA TGTGCCAGCAGTTACCGGGGGGCCGACGAGCAGTACTTC. Amino acid sequence: CASSYRGADEQYF. The rearrangement links TRBV6-5 to TRBJ2-7; D is perhaps TRBD2 (7 bases). CDR1 is MNHEY and CDR2 is SVGAGI in the germline V gene. V was shortened by 2 bases and J by 5 bases, with 10 bases between the two germline ends. CDR3 length: 13 amino acids.

CDR3 sequence reads: CASSPGQGEAKTEAFF. CDR3 nucleotide sequence: TGTGCCAGCAGCCCCGGACAGGGGGAGGCGAAAACTGAAGCTTTCTTT. V gene TRBV11-3 combines with J gene TRBJ1-1, with 10 bases matching TRBD1. Germline values: CDR1 SGHNT, CDR2 YENEEA. This CDR3 is built from 16 residues. With V trimmed by 5 bases and J by 5 bases, 11 bases remained unmatched.

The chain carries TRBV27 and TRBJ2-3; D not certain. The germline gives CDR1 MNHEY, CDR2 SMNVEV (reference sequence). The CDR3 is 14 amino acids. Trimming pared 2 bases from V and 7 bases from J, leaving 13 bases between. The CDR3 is CASSLEVAPNTQYF. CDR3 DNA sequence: TGTGCCAGCAGTTTAGAGGTAGCTCCGAATACGCAGTATTTT.

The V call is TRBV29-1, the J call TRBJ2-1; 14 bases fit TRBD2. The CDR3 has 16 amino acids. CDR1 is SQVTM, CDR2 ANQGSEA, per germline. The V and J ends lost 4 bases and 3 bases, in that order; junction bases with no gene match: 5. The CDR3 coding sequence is TGCAGCGTTGGACTTGGGACTAGCGGGAGCTACAATGAGCAGTTCTTC. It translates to CSVGLGTSGSYNEQFF.